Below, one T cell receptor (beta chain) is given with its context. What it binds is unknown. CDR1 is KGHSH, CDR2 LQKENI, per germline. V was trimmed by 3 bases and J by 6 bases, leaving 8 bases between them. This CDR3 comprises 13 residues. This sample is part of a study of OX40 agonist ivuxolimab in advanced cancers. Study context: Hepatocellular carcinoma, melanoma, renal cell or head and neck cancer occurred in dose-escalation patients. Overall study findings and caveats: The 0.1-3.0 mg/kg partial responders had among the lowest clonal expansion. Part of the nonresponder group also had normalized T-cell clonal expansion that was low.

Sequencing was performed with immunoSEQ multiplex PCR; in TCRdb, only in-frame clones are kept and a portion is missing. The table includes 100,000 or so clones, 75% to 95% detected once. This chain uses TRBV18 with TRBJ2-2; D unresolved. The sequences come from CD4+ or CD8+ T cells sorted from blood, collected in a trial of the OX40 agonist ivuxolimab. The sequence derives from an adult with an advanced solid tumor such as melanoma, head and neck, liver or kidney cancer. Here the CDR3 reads CASSPPGPGELFF. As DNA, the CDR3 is TGTGCCAGCTCACCGCCTGGGCCCGGGGAGCTGTTTTTT. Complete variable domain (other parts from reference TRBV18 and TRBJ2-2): NAGVMQNPRHLVRRRGQEARLRCSPMKGHSHVYWYRQLPEEGLKFMVYLQKENIIDESGMPKERFSAEFPKEGPSILRIQQVVRGDSAAYFCASSPPGPGELFFGEGSRLTVL.